A single sample is the source of the 2 T cell receptor beta chains below, sequenced in a study of cytomegalovirus exposure and HLA in healthy donors. 13 Jbeta primers and 60 Vbeta primers were used for the PCR. Sequenced by immunoSEQ multiplex PCR; TCRdb stores in-frame clones only, minus some. The table has some 90,000 clones, over 75% seen once. The sample taken for sequencing was PBMCs. The receptors derive from a man in his fifties in good health and CMV-seronegative.

This clone came up a few times. The rearrangement uses TRBV19 and TRBJ2-6; TRBD1 might be the D (6 bases). CDR3 length: 16 amino acids. Germline CDR1 and CDR2: LNHDA and SQIVND (reference sequence). The V and J ends lost 5 bases and 1 base respectively, with 12 bases between them. CDR3 nucleotide sequence: TGTGCCAGTAGTCCATTAGGGGGATCTGGGGCCAACGTCCTGACTTTC. This encodes CASSPLGGSGANVLTF.

This clone was picked up a small number of times. The J gene is TRBJ2-1, the V gene TRBV5-8, with a tentative D call TRBD1 (6 bases). Trimming stripped 0 bases from V and 7 bases from J, with 14 bases between. In germline, CDR1 is SGHTS, CDR2 YDEGEE. The CDR3 runs 15 residues. CDR3: CASSLGQASGNEQFF. The CDR3 DNA sequence: TGTGCCAGCAGCTTGGGACAGGCATCGGGAAATGAGCAGTTCTTC.